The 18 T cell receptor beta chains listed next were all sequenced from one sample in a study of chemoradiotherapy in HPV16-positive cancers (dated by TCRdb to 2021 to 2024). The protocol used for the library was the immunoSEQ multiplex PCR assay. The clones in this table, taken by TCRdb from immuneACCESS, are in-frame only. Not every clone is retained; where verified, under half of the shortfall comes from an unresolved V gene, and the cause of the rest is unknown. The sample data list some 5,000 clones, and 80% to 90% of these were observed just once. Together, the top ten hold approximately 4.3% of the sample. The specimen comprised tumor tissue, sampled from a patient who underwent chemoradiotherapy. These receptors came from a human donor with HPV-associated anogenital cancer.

CDR3 amino acids: CSATGNPGNTIYF. The CDR3 coding sequence is TGCAGCGCCACGGGTAATCCTGGAAACACCATATATTTT. The chain recombines TRBV29-1 with TRBJ1-3; D is unresolved. In germline, CDR1 is SQVTM, CDR2 ANQGSEA. The V and J ends lost 7 bases and 2 bases respectively, with 12 bases between them. There are 13 residues in the CDR3.

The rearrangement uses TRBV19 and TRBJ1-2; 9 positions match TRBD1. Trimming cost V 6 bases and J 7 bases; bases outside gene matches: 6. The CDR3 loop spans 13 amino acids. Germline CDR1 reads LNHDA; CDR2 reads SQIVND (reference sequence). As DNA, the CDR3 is TGTGCCAGTAGGAACGGACAGGGGACTGGCTACACCTTC. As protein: CASRNGQGTGYTF.

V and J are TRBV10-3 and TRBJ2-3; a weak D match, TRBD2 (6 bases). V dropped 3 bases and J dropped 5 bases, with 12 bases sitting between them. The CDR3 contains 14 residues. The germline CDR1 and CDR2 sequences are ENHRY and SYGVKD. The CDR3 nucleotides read TGTGCCATCAGTGATGGGGGGAGTAAAGATACGCAGTATTTT. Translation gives CAISDGGSKDTQYF.

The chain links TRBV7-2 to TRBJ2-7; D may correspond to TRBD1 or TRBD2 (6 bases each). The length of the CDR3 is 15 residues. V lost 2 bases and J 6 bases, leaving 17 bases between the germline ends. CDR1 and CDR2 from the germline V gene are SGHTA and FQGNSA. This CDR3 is CASSLYSGAGIEQYF. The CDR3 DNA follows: TGTGCCAGCAGCTTATACTCGGGGGCTGGGATCGAGCAGTACTTC. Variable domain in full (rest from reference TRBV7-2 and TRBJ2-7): GAGVSQSPSNKVTEKGKDVELRCDPISGHTALYWYRQSLGQGLEFLIYFQGNSAPDKSGLPSDRFSAERTGGSVSTLTIQRTQQEDSAVYLCASSLYSGAGIEQYFGPGTRLTVT.

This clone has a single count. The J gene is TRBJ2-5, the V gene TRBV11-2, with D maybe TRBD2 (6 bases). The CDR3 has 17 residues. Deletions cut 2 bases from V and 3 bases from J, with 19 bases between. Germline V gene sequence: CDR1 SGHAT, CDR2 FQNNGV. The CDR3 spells CASSLPPWEVGEETQYF. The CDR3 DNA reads TGTGCCAGCAGCTTACCCCCGTGGGAGGTGGGGGAAGAGACCCAGTACTTC.

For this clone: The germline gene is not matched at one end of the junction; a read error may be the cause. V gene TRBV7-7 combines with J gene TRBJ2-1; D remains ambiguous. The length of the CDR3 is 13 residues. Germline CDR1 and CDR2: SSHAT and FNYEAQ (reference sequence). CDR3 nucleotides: TGTGCTAGCAGCGTACGTGGGTGGGATGAGCAGTTCTTC. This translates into CASSVRGWDEQFF.

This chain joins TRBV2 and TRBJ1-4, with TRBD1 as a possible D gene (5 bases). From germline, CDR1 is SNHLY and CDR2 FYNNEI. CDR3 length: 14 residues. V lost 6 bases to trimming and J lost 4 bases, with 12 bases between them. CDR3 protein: CASRRDGNNEKLFF. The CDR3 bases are TGTGCCAGCAGGCGGGACGGAAATAATGAAAAACTGTTTTTT.

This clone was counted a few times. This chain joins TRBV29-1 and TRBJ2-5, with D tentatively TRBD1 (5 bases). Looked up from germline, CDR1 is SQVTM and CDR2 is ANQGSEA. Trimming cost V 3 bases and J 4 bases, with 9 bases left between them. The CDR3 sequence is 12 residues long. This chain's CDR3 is CSVDAGLETQYF. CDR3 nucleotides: TGCAGCGTTGATGCAGGGCTAGAGACCCAGTACTTC.

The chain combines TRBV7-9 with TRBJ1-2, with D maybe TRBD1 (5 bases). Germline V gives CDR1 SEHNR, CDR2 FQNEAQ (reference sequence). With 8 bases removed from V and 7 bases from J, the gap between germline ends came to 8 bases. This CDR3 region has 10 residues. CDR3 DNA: TGTGCCAGCCAGGGAAGTGGCTACACCTTC. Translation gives CASQGSGYTF. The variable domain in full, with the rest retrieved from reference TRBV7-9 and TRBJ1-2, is DTGVSQNPRHKITKRGQNVTFRCDPISEHNRLYWYRQTLGQGPEFLTYFQNEAQLEKSRLLSDRFSAERPKGSFSTLEIQRTEQGDSAMYLCASQGSGYTFGSGTRLTVV.

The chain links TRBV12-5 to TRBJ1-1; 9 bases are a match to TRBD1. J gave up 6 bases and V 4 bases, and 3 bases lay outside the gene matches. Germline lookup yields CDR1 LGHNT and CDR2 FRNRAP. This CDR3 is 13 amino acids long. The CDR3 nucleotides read TGTGCTAGTGGTTCGGACAGGGGCCCTGAAGCTTTCTTT. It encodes CASGSDRGPEAFF. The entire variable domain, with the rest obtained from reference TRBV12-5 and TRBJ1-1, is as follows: DARVTQTPRHKVTEMGQEVTMRCQPILGHNTVFWYRQTMMQGLELLAYFRNRAPLDDSGMPKDRFSAEMPDATLATLKIQPSEPRDSAVYFCASGSDRGPEAFFGQGTRLTVV.

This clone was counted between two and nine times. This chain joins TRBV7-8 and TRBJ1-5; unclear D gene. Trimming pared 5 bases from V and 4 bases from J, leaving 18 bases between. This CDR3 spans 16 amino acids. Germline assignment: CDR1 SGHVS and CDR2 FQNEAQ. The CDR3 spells CASSLKRTDPNQPQHF. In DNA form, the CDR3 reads TGTGCCAGCAGCCTAAAGAGGACGGACCCGAATCAGCCCCAGCATTTT.

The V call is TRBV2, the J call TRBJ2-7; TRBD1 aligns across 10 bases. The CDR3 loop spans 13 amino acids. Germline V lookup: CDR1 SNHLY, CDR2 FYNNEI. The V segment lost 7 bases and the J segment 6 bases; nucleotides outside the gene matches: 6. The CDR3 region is CASTRTGGAEQYF. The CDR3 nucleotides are TGTGCCAGCACTCGGACAGGGGGGGCCGAGCAGTACTTC.

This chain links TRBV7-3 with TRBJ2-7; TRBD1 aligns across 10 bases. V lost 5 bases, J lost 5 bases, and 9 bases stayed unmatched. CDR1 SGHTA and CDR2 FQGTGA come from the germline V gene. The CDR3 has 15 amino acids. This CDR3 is CASSPGPGTGDEQYF. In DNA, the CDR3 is TGTGCCAGCAGCCCGGGTCCCGGGACAGGGGACGAGCAGTACTTC.

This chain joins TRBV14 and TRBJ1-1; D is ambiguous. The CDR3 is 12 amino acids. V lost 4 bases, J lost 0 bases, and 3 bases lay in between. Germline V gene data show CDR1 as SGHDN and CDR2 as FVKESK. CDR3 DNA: TGTGCCAGCAGCCTCATGAACACTGAAGCTTTCTTT. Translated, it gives CASSLMNTEAFF.

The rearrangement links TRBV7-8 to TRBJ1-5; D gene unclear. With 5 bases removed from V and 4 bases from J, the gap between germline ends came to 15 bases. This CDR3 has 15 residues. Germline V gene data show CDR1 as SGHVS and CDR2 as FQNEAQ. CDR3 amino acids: CASSPANAVNQPQHF. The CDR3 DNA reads TGTGCCAGCAGCCCGGCGAACGCCGTGAATCAGCCCCAGCATTTT.

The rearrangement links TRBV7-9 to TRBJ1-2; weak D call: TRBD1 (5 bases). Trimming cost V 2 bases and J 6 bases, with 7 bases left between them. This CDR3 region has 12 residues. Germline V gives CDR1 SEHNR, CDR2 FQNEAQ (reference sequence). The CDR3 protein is CASSLLRDGYTF. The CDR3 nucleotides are TGTGCCAGCAGCTTACTCAGGGATGGCTACACCTTC.

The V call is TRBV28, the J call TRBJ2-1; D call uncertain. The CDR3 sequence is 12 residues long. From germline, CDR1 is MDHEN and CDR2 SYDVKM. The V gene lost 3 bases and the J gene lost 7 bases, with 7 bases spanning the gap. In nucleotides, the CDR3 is TGTGCCAGCAGTTTTCAGAGGAATGAGCAGTTCTTC. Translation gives CASSFQRNEQFF.

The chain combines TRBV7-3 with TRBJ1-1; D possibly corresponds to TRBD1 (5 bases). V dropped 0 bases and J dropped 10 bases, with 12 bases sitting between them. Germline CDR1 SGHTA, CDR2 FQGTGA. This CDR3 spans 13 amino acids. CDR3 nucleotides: TGTGCCAGCAGCTTAACGGTAGAGGGGAGAGCTTTCTTT. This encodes CASSLTVEGRAFF.